A selection of T cell receptor beta chains follows, all from one sample in a study of cytomegalovirus exposure and HLA in healthy donors. Generated by immunoSEQ multiplex PCR, the TCRdb table keeps only in-frame clones and is missing some. The sample has 110,000 to 150,000 clones; roughly 9.7% are singletons. The specimen was PBMCs. These receptors were collected from a man in his fifties or sixties in good health and CMV-seronegative. CDR3s include the opening cysteine and the closing phenylalanine or tryptophan. D genes are given only for firm matches. Clone size is given for some rows only: seen once, a few or many times, or a class if the clone is expanded.

TRBD1	TRBV5-6	TRBJ1-5	few	CASSLKGQGINQPQHF	TGTGCCAGCAGCTTAAAGGGACAGGGAATCAATCAGCCCCAGCATTTT
TRBD1	TRBV7-3	TRBJ1-1	-	CASSLGQGEAVGAFF	TGTGCCAGCAGCTTAGGACAGGGGGAGGCGGTGGGAGCTTTCTTT
-	TRBV28	TRBJ2-3	few	CATGEGAPGTDTQYF	TGTGCCACCGGAGAGGGAGCCCCGGGTACAGATACGCAGTATTTT
TRBD1	TRBV19	TRBJ1-1	-	CASSRGQLNTEAFF	TGTGCCAGTAGTAGGGGACAGCTTAACACTGAAGCTTTCTTT
TRBD1	TRBV27	TRBJ1-2	few	CASSGTAYTYGYTF	TGTGCCAGCTCCGGGACAGCTTATACCTATGGCTACACCTTC
-	TRBV23-1	TRBJ2-1	-	CASSQAESSYNEQFF	TGCGCCAGCAGTCAGGCGGAAAGCTCCTACAATGAGCAGTTCTTC
-	TRBV7-3	TRBJ1-1	few	CASSLTGNTEAFF	TGTGCCAGCAGCCTGACAGGGAACACTGAAGCTTTCTTT
TRBD1	TRBV18	TRBJ2-2	-	CASSPREQGVTGELFF	TGTGCCAGCTCACCAAGGGAACAGGGGGTCACCGGGGAGCTGTTTTTT
TRBD2	TRBV7-2	TRBJ2-5	once	CASSFGAGGRQETQYF	TGTGCCAGCAGCTTTGGAGCCGGGGGGAGGCAAGAGACCCAGTACTTC
TRBD1	TRBV5-3	TRBJ1-2	-	CARSEMPGQDFASGGYTF	TGTGCCAGAAGCGAAATGCCGGGACAGGACTTTGCCTCTGGTGGCTACACCTTC
-	TRBV19	TRBJ2-2	few	CASSINSGNGGELFF	TGTGCCAGTAGTATAAATTCCGGGAATGGCGGGGAGCTGTTTTTT
TRBD1	TRBV5-4	TRBJ2-3	-	CASRRDRVGDTQYF	TGTGCCAGCCGCCGGGACAGGGTAGGAGATACGCAGTATTTT
-	TRBV5-4	TRBJ2-7	-	CASSLESHSYEQYF	TGTGCCAGCAGCTTGGAGAGCCACTCCTACGAGCAGTACTTC
TRBD2	TRBV7-2	TRBJ2-1	few	CASSSGVGYNEQFF	TGTGCCAGCAGCAGCGGGGTTGGATACAATGAGCAGTTCTTC
TRBD1	TRBV5-1	TRBJ2-7	-	CASSQDRVAIEQYF	TGCGCCAGCAGCCAGGACAGGGTAGCGATCGAGCAGTACTTC
-	TRBV5-1	TRBJ2-3	few	CASSPHQGGTDTQYF	TGCGCCAGCAGCCCCCATCAAGGGGGCACAGATACGCAGTATTTT
TRBD1	TRBV7-9	TRBJ2-5	-	CASSLRQGAGETQYF	TGTGCCAGCAGCTTACGACAGGGGGCGGGGGAGACCCAGTACTTC